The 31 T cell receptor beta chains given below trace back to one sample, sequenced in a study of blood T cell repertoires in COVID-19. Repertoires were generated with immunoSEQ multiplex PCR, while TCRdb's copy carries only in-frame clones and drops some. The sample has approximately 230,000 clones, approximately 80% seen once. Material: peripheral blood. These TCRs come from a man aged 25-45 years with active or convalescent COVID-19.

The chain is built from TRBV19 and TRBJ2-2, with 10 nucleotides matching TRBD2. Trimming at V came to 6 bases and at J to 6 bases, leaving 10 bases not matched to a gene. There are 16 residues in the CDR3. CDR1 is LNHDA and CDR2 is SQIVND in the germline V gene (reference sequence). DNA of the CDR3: TGTGCCAGTAGGTCCAGCGGGAGGGCCGGGGCCGGGGAGCTGTTTTTT. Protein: CASRSSGRAGAGELFF.

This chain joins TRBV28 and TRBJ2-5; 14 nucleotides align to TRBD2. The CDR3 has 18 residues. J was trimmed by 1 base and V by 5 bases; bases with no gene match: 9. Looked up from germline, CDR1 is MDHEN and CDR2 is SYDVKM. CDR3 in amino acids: CASSAPGLAGAGQETQYF. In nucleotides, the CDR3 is TGTGCCAGCAGTGCACCGGGACTAGCGGGAGCAGGCCAAGAGACCCAGTACTTC.

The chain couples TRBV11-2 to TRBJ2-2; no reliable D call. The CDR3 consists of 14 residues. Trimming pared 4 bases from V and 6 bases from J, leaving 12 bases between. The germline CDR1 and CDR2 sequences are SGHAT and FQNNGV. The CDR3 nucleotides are TGTGCCAGCAGCTCGCTCCGACATGCCGGGGAGCTGTTTTTT. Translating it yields CASSSLRHAGELFF.

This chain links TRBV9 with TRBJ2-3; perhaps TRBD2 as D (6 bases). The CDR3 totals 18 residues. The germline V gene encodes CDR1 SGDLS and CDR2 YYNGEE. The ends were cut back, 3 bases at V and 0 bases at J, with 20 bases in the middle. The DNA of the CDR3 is TGTGCCAGCAGCGCCCACCAACCTGGGACTCCTAGCACAGATACGCAGTATTTT. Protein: CASSAHQPGTPSTDTQYF.

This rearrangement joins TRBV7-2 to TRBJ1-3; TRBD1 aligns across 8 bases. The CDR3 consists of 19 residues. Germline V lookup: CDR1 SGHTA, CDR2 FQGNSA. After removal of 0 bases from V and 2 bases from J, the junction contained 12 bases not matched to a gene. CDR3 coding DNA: TGTGCCAGCAGCTTAGCCTCCGTTGGACAGGGAATGACTGGAAACACCATATATTTT. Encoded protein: CASSLASVGQGMTGNTIYF.

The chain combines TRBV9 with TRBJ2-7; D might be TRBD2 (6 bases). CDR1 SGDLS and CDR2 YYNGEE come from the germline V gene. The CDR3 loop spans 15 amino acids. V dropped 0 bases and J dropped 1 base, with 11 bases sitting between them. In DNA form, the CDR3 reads TGTGCCAGCAGCGTAGCAGCGGGCCATTCCTACGAGCAGTACTTC. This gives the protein CASSVAAGHSYEQYF.

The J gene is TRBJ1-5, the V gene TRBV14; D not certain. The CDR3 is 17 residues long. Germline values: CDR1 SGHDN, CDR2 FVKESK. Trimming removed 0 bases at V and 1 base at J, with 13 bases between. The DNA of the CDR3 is TGTGCCAGCAGCCAAGATCGGAGCCAAAACAGCAATCAGCCCCAGCATTTT. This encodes CASSQDRSQNSNQPQHF. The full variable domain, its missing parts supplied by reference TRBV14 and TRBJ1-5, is EAGVTQFPSHSVIEKGQTVTLRCDPISGHDNLYWYRRVMGKEIKFLLHFVKESKQDESGMPNNRFLAERTGGTYSTLKVQPAELEDSGVYFCASSQDRSQNSNQPQHFGDGTRLSIL.

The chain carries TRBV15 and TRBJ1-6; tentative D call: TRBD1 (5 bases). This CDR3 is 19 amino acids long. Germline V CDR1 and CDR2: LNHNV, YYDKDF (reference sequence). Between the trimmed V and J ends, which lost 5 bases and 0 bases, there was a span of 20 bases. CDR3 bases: TGTGCCACCAGCCGTTGGGGGAGGGAGGCGAGCTCCTATAATTCACCCCTCCACTTT. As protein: CATSRWGREASSYNSPLHF.

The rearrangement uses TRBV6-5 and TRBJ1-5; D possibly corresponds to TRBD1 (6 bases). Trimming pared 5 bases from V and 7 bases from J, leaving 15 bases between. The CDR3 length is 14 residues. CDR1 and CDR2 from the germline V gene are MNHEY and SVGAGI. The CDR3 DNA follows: TGTGCCAGCAGTATCGACAGGACCGACCAGCCCCAGCATTTT. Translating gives CASSIDRTDQPQHF.

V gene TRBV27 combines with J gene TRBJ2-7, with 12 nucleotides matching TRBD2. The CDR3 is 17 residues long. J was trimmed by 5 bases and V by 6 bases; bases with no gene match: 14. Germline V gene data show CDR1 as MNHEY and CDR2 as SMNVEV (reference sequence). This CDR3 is CASRIGLTSGGLNEQYF. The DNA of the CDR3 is TGTGCCAGCAGAATAGGCCTTACTAGCGGGGGGCTGAACGAGCAGTACTTC.

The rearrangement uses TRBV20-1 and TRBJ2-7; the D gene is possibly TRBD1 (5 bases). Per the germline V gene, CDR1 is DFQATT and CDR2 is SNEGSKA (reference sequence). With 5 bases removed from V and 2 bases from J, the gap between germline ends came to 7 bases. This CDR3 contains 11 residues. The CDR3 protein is CSALTAYEQYF. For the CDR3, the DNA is TGCAGTGCTTTGACAGCCTACGAGCAGTACTTC.

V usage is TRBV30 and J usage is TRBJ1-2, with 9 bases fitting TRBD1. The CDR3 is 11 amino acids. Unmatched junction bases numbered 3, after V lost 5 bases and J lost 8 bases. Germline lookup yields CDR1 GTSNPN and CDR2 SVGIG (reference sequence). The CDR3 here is CAWLTGGGYTF. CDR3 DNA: TGTGCCTGGCTGACAGGGGGAGGCTACACCTTC.

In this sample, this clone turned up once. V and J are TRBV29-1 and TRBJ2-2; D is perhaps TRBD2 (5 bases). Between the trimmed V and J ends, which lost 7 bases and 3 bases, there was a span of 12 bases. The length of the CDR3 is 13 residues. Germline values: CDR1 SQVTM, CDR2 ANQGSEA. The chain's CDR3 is CSATRGYTGELFF. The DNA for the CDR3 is TGCAGCGCAACCCGGGGTTACACCGGGGAGCTGTTTTTT.

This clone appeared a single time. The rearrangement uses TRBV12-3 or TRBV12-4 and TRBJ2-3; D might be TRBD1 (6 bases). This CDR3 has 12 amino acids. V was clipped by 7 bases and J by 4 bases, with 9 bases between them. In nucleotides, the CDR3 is TGTGCCAGCACCAGGGGTCCAGATACGCAGTATTTT. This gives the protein CASTRGPDTQYF.

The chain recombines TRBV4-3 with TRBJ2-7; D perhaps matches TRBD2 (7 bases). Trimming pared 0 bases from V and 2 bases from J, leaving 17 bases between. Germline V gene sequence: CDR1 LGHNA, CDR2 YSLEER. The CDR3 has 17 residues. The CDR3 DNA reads TGCGCCAGCAGCCAAGATTCTAGGGGGGGAGCCACCTACGAGCAGTACTTC. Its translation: CASSQDSRGGATYEQYF.

CDR3 protein: CASSLGLAGWETQYF. The CDR3 DNA follows: TGTGCCAGCAGCTTAGGGTTAGCGGGGTGGGAGACCCAGTACTTC. This sequence joins TRBV7-2 and TRBJ2-5; TRBD2 aligns across 8 bases. The germline gives CDR1 SGHTA, CDR2 FQGNSA. This CDR3 contains 15 residues. Trimming took 1 base from V and 5 from J; bases not matched to a gene: 6. The full variable domain, completed using reference TRBV7-2 and TRBJ2-5, is GAGVSQSPSNKVTEKGKDVELRCDPISGHTALYWYRQSLGQGLEFLIYFQGNSAPDKSGLPSDRFSAERTGGSVSTLTIQRTQQEDSAVYLCASSLGLAGWETQYFGPGTRLLVL.

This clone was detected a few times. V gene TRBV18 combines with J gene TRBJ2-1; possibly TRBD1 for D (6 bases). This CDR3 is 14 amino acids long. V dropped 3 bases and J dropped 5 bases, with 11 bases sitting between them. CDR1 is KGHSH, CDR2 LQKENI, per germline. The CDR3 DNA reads TGTGCCAGCTCACCCGGGACACCTAACAATGAGCAGTTCTTC. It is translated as CASSPGTPNNEQFF.

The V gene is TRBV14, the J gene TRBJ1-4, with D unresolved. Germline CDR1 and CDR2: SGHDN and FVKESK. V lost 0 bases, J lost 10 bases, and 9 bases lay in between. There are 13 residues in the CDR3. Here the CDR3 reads CASSQDRVRKLFF. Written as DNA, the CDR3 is TGTGCCAGCAGCCAAGATCGGGTCCGAAAACTGTTTTTT.

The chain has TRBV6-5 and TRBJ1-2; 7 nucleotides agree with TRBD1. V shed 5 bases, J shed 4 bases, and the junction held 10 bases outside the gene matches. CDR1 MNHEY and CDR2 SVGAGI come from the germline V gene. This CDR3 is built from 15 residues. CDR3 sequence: CASSHNRGESYGYTF. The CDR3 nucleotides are TGTGCCAGCAGTCATAACAGGGGCGAGAGCTATGGCTACACCTTC.

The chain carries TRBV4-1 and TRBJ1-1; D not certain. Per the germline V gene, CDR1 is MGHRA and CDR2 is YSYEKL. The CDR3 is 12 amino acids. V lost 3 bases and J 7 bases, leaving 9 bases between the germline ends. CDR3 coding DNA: TGCGCCAGCAGCCAGAATTCGGGTGAAGCTTTCTTT. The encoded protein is CASSQNSGEAFF.

The chain's CDR3 is CASSRTRQGGNQPQHF. The DNA of the CDR3 is TGTGCCAGTAGTAGAACTAGACAGGGGGGCAATCAGCCCCAGCATTTT. The rearrangement joins TRBV19 to TRBJ1-5, with TRBD1 identical over 9 bases. CDR3 size: 16 residues. Germline V lookup: CDR1 LNHDA, CDR2 SQIVND (reference sequence). Germline trimming cut 4 bases from V and 2 bases from J; bases unmatched to any gene: 6. Supplemented by reference TRBV19 and TRBJ1-5, the full variable domain reads DGGITQSPKYLFRKEGQNVTLSCEQNLNHDAMYWYRQDPGQGLRLIYYSQIVNDFQKGDIAEGYSVSREKKESFPLTVTSAQKNPTAFYLCASSRTRQGGNQPQHFGDGTRLSIL.

The CDR3 loop is CASSLDRLGEGSYNEQFF. The CDR3 region has the DNA TGTGCCAGCAGCTTAGATCGGCTAGGGGAGGGCTCCTACAATGAGCAGTTCTTC. The J gene is TRBJ2-1, the V gene TRBV11-3; 7 positions agree with TRBD2. V lost 0 bases and J lost 0; bases outside the gene matches: 8. This CDR3 has 18 amino acids. Germline V gene data show CDR1 as SGHNT and CDR2 as YENEEA.

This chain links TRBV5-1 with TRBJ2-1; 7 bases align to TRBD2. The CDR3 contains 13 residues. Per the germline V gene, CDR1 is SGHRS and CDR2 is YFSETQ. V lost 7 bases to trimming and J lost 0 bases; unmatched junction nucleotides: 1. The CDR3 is CASGGGSYNEQFF. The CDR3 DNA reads TGCGCCAGCGGCGGGGGCTCCTACAATGAGCAGTTCTTC. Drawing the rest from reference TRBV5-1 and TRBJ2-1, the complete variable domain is KAGVTQTPRYLIKTRGQQVTLSCSPISGHRSVSWYQQTPGQGLQFLFEYFSETQRNKGNFPGRFSGRQFSNSRSEMNVSTLELGDSALYLCASGGGSYNEQFFGPGTRLTVL.

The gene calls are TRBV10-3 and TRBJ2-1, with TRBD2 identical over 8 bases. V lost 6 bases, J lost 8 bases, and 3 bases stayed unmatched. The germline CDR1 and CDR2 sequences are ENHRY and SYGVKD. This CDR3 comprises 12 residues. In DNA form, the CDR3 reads TGTGCCATCAGCACGGGGGGGGATGAGCAGTTCTTC. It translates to CAISTGGDEQFF.

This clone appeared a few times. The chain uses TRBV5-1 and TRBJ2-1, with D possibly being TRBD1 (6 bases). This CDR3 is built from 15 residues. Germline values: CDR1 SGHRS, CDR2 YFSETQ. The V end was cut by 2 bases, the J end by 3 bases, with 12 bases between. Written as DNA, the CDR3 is TGCGCCAGCAGCTTCAGGACAGCCTACTACAATGAGCAGTTCTTC. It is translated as CASSFRTAYYNEQFF.

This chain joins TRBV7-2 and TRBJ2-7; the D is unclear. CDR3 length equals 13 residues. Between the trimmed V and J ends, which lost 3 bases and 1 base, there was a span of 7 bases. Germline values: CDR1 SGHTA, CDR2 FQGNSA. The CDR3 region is CASSFYASYEQYF. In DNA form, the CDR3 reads TGTGCCAGCAGCTTCTACGCGTCCTACGAGCAGTACTTC.

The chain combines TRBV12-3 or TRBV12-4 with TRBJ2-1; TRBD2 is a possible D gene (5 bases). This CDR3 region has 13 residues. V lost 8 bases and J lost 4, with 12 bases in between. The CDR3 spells CASGWERYNEQFF. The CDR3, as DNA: TGTGCCAGCGGTTGGGAGCGGTACAATGAGCAGTTCTTC.

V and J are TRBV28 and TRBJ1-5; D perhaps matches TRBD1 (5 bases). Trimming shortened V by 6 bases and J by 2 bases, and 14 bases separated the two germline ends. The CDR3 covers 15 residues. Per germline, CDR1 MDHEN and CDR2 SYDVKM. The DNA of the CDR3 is TGTGCCAGCAGGTACCGGGGGACCGGCAATCAGCCCCAGCATTTT. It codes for CASRYRGTGNQPQHF.

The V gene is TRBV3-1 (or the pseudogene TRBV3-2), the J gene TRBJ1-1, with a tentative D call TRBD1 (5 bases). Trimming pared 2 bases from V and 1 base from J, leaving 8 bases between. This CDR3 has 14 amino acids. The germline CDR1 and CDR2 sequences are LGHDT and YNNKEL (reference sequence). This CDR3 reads CASSQSGQNTEAFF. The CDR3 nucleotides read TGTGCCAGCAGCCAATCCGGACAGAACACTGAAGCTTTCTTT.

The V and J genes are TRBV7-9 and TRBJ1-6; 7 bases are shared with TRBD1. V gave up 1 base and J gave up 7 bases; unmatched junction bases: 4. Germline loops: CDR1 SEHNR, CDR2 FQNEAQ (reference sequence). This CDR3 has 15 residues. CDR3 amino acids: CASSLGDRLNSPLHF. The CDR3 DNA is TGTGCCAGCAGCTTAGGGGACAGACTAAATTCACCCCTCCACTTT. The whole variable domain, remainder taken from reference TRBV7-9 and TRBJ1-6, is DTGVSQNPRHKITKRGQNVTFRCDPISEHNRLYWYRQTLGQGPEFLTYFQNEAQLEKSRLLSDRFSAERPKGSFSTLEIQRTEQGDSAMYLCASSLGDRLNSPLHFGNGTRLTVT.

The CDR3 protein is CASSFDRAVSTDTQYF. The CDR3 region has the DNA TGTGCCAGCAGTTTCGACAGGGCCGTCTCCACAGATACGCAGTATTTT. The chain employs TRBV27 and TRBJ2-3, with 7 bases identical to TRBD1. The CDR3 covers 16 residues. The germline CDR1 and CDR2 sequences are MNHEY and SMNVEV (reference sequence). V lost 3 bases to trimming and J lost 2 bases; unmatched junction nucleotides: 8.